This is a list of T cell receptor beta chains from one sample in a study of blood T cells in healthy people across ages. A single record per CDR3 protein comes from TCRdb applying MiXCR to the 5' RACE reads. Here the sample spans roughly 860,000 distinct CDR3 sequences, approximately 59% being singletons. Sequencing used blood. The receptors derive from a man aged 30 to 39 in good health. The CDR3 runs from the conserved cysteine through the conserved F or W. D genes are given only for firm matches. Some rows have no size entry. The others give once, few or many, or a class for an expanded clone.

d_call | j_call | clone_size | v_call | cdr3_nt | cdr3_aa
NA | TRBJ2-7 | NA | TRBV7-9 | TGTGCCAGCAGCAAAGCCAGTGTATCCGAGCAGTACTTC | CASSKASVSEQYF
NA | TRBJ1-1 | NA | TRBV20-1 | TGCAGTGCTAGACTGTCTCAAGTTGAAGCTTTCTTT | CSARLSQVEAFF
NA | TRBJ1-5 | NA | TRBV14 | TGTGCCAGCAGCCAGGACCTAAAGGGGACTGTCAAAGGTATGCAGCCCCAGCATTTT | CASSQDLKGTVKGMQPQHF
NA | TRBJ2-3 | NA | TRBV20-1 | TGCAGTGCTAGAGATTTGTTTTTGGCGAGCACAGATACGCAGTATTTT | CSARDLFLASTDTQYF
NA | TRBJ2-2 | NA | TRBV5-1 | TGCGCCAGCAGCCAACAGCAGCCCACCGGGGAGCTGTTTTTT | CASSQQQPTGELFF
NA | TRBJ2-5 | NA | TRBV4-2 | TGTGCCAGCAGCCAGGGACATGGTTTGAAAGAGACCCAGTACTTC | CASSQGHGLKETQYF
TRBD1 | TRBJ2-1 | few | TRBV7-3 | TGTGCCAGCAGCTTAACTGGGACAGGGGACAATGAGCAGTTCTTC | CASSLTGTGDNEQFF
NA | TRBJ2-1 | NA | TRBV4-3 | TGCGCCAGCAGCCAAGATCGGAGGGGTGACAATGAGCAGTTCTTC | CASSQDRRGDNEQFF
NA | TRBJ2-7 | few | TRBV4-1 | TGCGCCAGCAGCCAAGGGTACAATGAGCAGTACTTC | CASSQGYNEQYF
TRBD2 | TRBJ2-7 | NA | TRBV20-1 | TGCAGTGCTAGAGTTGGCGGGGGGGCCTACGAGCAGTACTTC | CSARVGGGAYEQYF
NA | TRBJ2-1 | NA | TRBV9 | TGTGCCAGCAGCGTAGTTGGCGGGGTGACCTACAATGAGCAGTTCTTC | CASSVVGGVTYNEQFF
NA | TRBJ2-1 | few | TRBV5-1 | TGCGCCAGCAGGATTAATGAAAATGAGCAGTTCTTC | CASRINENEQFF
TRBD2 | TRBJ2-3 | NA | TRBV25-1 | TGTGCCAGCACTGGACTAGCGGTTAGCACAGATACGCAGTATTTT | CASTGLAVSTDTQYF
NA | TRBJ2-7 | NA | TRBV7-2 | TGTGCCAGCAGCTTAATCAGGGGGGACTACGAGCAGTACTTC | CASSLIRGDYEQYF
TRBD2 | TRBJ2-5 | few | TRBV7-2 | TGTGCCAGCAGCCAAAGAGGGGTAGCGGGGGGACAAGAGACCCAGTACTTC | CASSQRGVAGGQETQYF
NA | TRBJ2-2 | NA | TRBV7-2 | TGTGCCAGCAGCTTGTCCAGACCCGGGGAGCTGTTTTTT | CASSLSRPGELFF
TRBD2 | TRBJ2-1 | NA | TRBV10-3 | TGTGCCATCAGTGACCTTAGCGGGGGGATCTCCTACAATGAGCAGTTCTTC | CAISDLSGGISYNEQFF
NA | TRBJ2-5 | few | TRBV12-3/TRBV12-4 | TGTGCCAGCAGTCTTCAACAGGGCAACCTGTGGGAGCAGTACTTC | CASSLQQGNLWEQYF
NA | TRBJ2-7 | NA | TRBV7-2 | TGTGCCAGCAGCGGACGGGACTACGAGCAGTACTTC | CASSGRDYEQYF
NA | TRBJ2-3 | once | TRBV7-6 | TGTGCCAGCAGCTTAGGTGGTAGCGCTGCAGATACGCAGTATTTT | CASSLGGSAADTQYF
NA | TRBJ2-4 | few | TRBV12-3/TRBV12-4 | TGTGCCAGCAGTTTCGGCTTCGGGGCCGCAGCCAAAAACATTCAGTACTTC | CASSFGFGAAAKNIQYF
NA | TRBJ2-7 | NA | TRBV2 | TGTGCCAGCCTCGGGGGGCGCAACTACGAGCAGTACTTC | CASLGGRNYEQYF
NA | TRBJ1-2 | NA | TRBV28 | TGTGCCAGCAGTTTATTCGGGGGCTATGGCTACACCTTC | CASSLFGGYGYTF
NA | TRBJ2-5 | few | TRBV4-1 | TGCGCCAGCAGCCAAGGCCCGACAGAGACCCAGTACTTC | CASSQGPTETQYF
NA | TRBJ2-3 | NA | TRBV29-1 | TGCAGCGTTGAATTAGGGGGGCGAACAGATACGCAGTATTTT | CSVELGGRTDTQYF